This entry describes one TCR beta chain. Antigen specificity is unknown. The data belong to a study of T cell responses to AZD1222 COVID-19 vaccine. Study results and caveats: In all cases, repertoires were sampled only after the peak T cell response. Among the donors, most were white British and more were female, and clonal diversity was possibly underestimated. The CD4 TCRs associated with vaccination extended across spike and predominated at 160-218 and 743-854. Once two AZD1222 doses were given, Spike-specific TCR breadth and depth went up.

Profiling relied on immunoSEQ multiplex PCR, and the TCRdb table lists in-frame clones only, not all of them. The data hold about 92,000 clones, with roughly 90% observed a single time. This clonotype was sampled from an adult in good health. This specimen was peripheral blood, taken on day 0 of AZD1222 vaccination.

In DNA form, the CDR3 reads TGTGCCAGTAGTACCCAGGGCGAGTCTTCACCCCTCCACTTT. This encodes CASSTQGESSPLHF. This sequence joins TRBV19 and TRBJ1-6; weak D call: TRBD1 (5 bases). The V end was cut by 4 bases, the J end by 9 bases, with 13 bases between. Germline V lookup: CDR1 LNHDA, CDR2 SQIVND (reference sequence). This CDR3 contains 14 residues.